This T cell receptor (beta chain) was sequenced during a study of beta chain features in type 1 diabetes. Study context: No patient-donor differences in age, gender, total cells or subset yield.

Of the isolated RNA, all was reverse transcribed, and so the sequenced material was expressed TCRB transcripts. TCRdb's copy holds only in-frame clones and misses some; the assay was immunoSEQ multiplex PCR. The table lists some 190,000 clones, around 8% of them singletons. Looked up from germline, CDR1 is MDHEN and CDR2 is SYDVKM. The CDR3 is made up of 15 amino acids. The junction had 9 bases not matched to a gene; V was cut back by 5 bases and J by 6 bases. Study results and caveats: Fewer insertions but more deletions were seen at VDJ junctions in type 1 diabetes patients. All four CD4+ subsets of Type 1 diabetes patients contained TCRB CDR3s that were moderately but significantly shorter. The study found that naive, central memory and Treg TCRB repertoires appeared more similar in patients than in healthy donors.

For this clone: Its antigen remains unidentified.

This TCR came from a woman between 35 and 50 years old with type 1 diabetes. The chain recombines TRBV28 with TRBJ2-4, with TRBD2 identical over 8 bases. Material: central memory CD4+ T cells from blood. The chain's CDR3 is CASSQAGGAGNIQYF. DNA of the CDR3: TGTGCCAGCAGTCAGGCGGGGGGCGCGGGAAACATTCAGTACTTC.